This TCR beta chain was captured in a study of cytomegalovirus exposure and HLA in healthy donors. This cohort consisted of healthy bone marrow donors. General observations from the study: Among CMV-associated TCR beta chains, most appeared HLA-restricted in a later analysis.

Germline-derived CDR1 and CDR2 are SGHAT and FQNNGV. V shed 10 bases and J shed 5 bases, with 24 bases lying between them. The CDR3 has 15 amino acids. This clone was seen a handful of times. Its antigen is undetermined. The PCR ran on 60 Vbeta and 13 Jbeta primers. Only in-frame clones appear in the TCRdb table, and some are missing; sequencing was by immunoSEQ multiplex PCR. This sample has fewer than 200,000 clones; more than 65% occur once, and the top ten carry over 1.5%. The material sequenced was PBMCs. The TCR was taken from a woman aged 25 to 39 in good health and CMV-seronegative. V is TRBV11-2 and J is TRBJ2-7; TRBD1 might be the D (5 bases). CDR3 sequence (DNA): TGTGCCACCTCCCTTTCACCGACAGCACAACACGAGCAGTACTTC. Translated, it gives CATSLSPTAQHEQYF.